The rows below give T cell receptor beta chains drawn from one sample of a study of identifying expanded T cells in peripheral blood. Using immunoSEQ multiplex PCR, the repertoire was profiled, and TCRdb retains in-frame clones only, with some absent. The table records 70,000 to 100,000 clones, about 88% of them present only once. Sequenced sample: blood. Receptors were obtained from a person aged 18-70 years in good health. Each CDR3 is given without its conserved first and last residue. Each record gives: V gene, J gene, CDR3 protein.

v_call: TRBV19
j_call: TRBJ1-2
cdr3_aa: ASSISTGGGYGYT

v_call: TRBV4-3
j_call: TRBJ2-7
cdr3_aa: ASSQLGTGGSYEQY

v_call: TRBV29-1
j_call: TRBJ1-1
cdr3_aa: SLGVSTEAF

v_call: TRBV15
j_call: TRBJ1-2
cdr3_aa: ATSRVRQGGPDGYT

v_call: TRBV4-1
j_call: TRBJ1-1
cdr3_aa: ASSQDLVGGWPGAF

v_call: TRBV2
j_call: TRBJ2-1
cdr3_aa: ASIGNEQF

v_call: TRBV29-1
j_call: TRBJ1-2
cdr3_aa: SVGDRGNYGYT

v_call: TRBV25-1
j_call: TRBJ1-2
cdr3_aa: ASSGGGGYT

v_call: TRBV2
j_call: TRBJ2-1
cdr3_aa: ASSDRTSGLGEQF

v_call: TRBV6-1
j_call: TRBJ2-5
cdr3_aa: ASSDRGRVLYETQY

v_call: TRBV19
j_call: TRBJ1-1
cdr3_aa: ASSWVGTEAF

v_call: TRBV11-2
j_call: TRBJ2-1
cdr3_aa: ASSILPRANNEQF

v_call: TRBV12-5
j_call: TRBJ2-3
cdr3_aa: ASGLVPGRGDTQY

v_call: TRBV5-6
j_call: TRBJ2-2
cdr3_aa: ASSFLRTGSYVGELF

v_call: TRBV4-3
j_call: TRBJ2-1
cdr3_aa: ASSQDSGPGYNEQF

v_call: TRBV11-3
j_call: TRBJ2-7
cdr3_aa: ASSLGRGDEQY

v_call: TRBV5-5
j_call: TRBJ1-1
cdr3_aa: ASRQQDSQAF